The rows below give T cell receptor beta chains drawn from one sample of a study of shared clonotypes between healthy human individuals. Assay: immunoSEQ multiplex PCR; the TCRdb copy retains only in-frame clones and omits some. This table holds roughly 2 million clones, under 97% found once. The sequenced sample consisted of naive CD4+ T cells sorted from blood. These receptors came from a man aged 18 to 30 in good health. Each CDR3 is given with its conserved first and last residue. The D gene is left open where the match is weak. A row's size may be missing; if present it is once, few, many or a size class.

j_call clone_size d_call v_call cdr3_nt cdr3_aa
TRBJ1-1 . . TRBV18 TGTGCCAGCTCACTCGTCCCCTTTACAGAAGCTTTCTTT CASSLVPFTEAFF
TRBJ2-7 once TRBD2 TRBV10-3 TGTGCCATCAGTGATTTTGCGACTAGCGGGAACTACGAGCAGTACTTC CAISDFATSGNYEQYF
TRBJ2-2 . . TRBV5-1 TGCGCCAGCAGCACGGGGGACTCTACTACCGGGGAGCTGTTTTTT CASSTGDSTTGELFF
TRBJ2-7 . TRBD2 TRBV7-2 TGTGCCAGCAGCTTAACCCTTCAGACTAGCGGGAGGATAGCCTTC CASSLTLQTSGRIAF
TRBJ2-2 once . TRBV6-5 TGTGCCAGCAGAAGAGGTTTCGCGAACACCGGGGAGCTGTTTTTT CASRRGFANTGELFF
TRBJ2-7 once TRBD1 TRBV12-5 TGTGCTAGTGGTTCACAGGGGATCCACGAGCAGTACTTC CASGSQGIHEQYF
TRBJ2-1 . TRBD1 TRBV11-1 TGTGCCAGCAGCCCAACAGGGGGCTTTTACAATGAGCAGTTCTTC CASSPTGGFYNEQFF
TRBJ2-2 few TRBD1 TRBV5-6 TGTGCCAGCAGCTTGGGACAGGGAGTCACCGGGGAGCTGTTTTTT CASSLGQGVTGELFF
TRBJ2-7 . . TRBV19 TGTGCCAGTAGTATAGAACCAGCTAACTCCTACGAGCAGTACTTC CASSIEPANSYEQYF
TRBJ2-5 . . TRBV5-8 TGTGCCAGCACCTCCCTGGCCCACCCCCAAGAGACCCAGTACTTC CASTSLAHPQETQYF
TRBJ1-2 . . TRBV5-1 TGCGCCAGCAGCTTGGGAGGCTCCTATGGCTACACCTTC CASSLGGSYGYTF
TRBJ1-1 . . TRBV6-5 TGTGCCAGCAGTTACTCGGGGGGCGAAGCTTTCTTT CASSYSGGEAFF
TRBJ2-1 few . TRBV2 TGTGCCAGCAGGGGTGGACGAGGCTCCTACAATGAGCAGTTCTTC CASRGGRGSYNEQFF
TRBJ2-7 . . TRBV5-4 TGTGCCAGCAGCTTTGCTGGGAATTGGTACGAGCAGTACTTC CASSFAGNWYEQYF
TRBJ2-7 . . TRBV10-3 TGTGCCATCAGTGACAACGACAGGATTACGGGGGACGAGCAGTACTTC CAISDNDRITGDEQYF
TRBJ1-3 . TRBD1 TRBV30 TGTGCCGGACAGGGGGCGAGTCTTGGAAACACCATATATTTT CAGQGASLGNTIYF
TRBJ1-5 . . TRBV5-1 TGCGCCAGCAGCTTGCAACCTGGGCAGGCTCAGCCCCAGCATTTT CASSLQPGQAQPQHF
TRBJ2-4 . . TRBV7-2 TGTGCCAGCAGCTTAGGCGGCAGACTAGCCAAAAACATTCAGTACTTC CASSLGGRLAKNIQYF
TRBJ2-7 . . TRBV10-1 TGCGCCAGCAGTAATAATTCCCCCTACGAGCAGTACTTC CASSNNSPYEQYF
TRBJ2-3 once . TRBV9 TGTGCCAGCAGCGTAGTCTCGAGTGGGGATACGCAGTATTTT CASSVVSSGDTQYF
TRBJ2-5 . . TRBV20-1 TGCAGTGCTACCAAGCAAGAGACCCAGTACTTC CSATKQETQYF
TRBJ2-1 . . TRBV30 TGTGCCTGGACCCCCAGAGGGACAGAGCAGTTCTTC CAWTPRGTEQFF
TRBJ2-3 . . TRBV2 TGTGCCAGCAGTGAGGGCGGAATTCCAGATACGCAGTATTTT CASSEGGIPDTQYF
TRBJ2-5 . . TRBV5-1 TGCGCCAGCAGCACCGAATTGGGAGTAGGGGGGAAAGAGACCCAGTACTTC CASSTELGVGGKETQYF
TRBJ2-2 . TRBD2 TRBV11-2 TGTGCCAGCAGCCGACTAGCGGGAGAAGGCACCGGGGAGCTGTTTTTT CASSRLAGEGTGELFF
TRBJ1-1 . . TRBV19 TGTGCCAGTACCCGCGCGAGGGGGAACACTGAAGCTTTCTTT CASTRARGNTEAFF
TRBJ1-2 . . TRBV7-2 TGTGCCAGCAGCTTAAATGGGCAAGAGGGCTACACCTTC CASSLNGQEGYTF
TRBJ2-3 once . TRBV7-9 TGTGCCAGCAGCCCCCCAGGGGCCTTTAGCACAGATACGCAGTATTTT CASSPPGAFSTDTQYF
TRBJ2-5 . TRBD2 TRBV9 TGTGCCAGCAGCGTAGCTGGAAGCGGGGGGTTCCAAGAGACCCAGTACTTC CASSVAGSGGFQETQYF